The T cell receptor (beta chain) described here comes from a study of blood T cell repertoires in COVID-19 (TCRdb year 2020). About the full investigation: The collaborator samples originated in the United States, Italy and Spain and spanned the acute and convalescent phases of COVID-19. The prospective study material was composed of cDNA or gDNA derived from T cells, B-cell-depleted T cells, or PBMCs. The dataset comprised deeply sampled blood TCRbeta repertoires from subjects exposed to, actively infected with, or recovered from COVID-19. The repertoires were released in a freely available public database meant as a resource for research on the immune response to SARS-CoV-2. Samples were obtained from the ongoing ImmuneRACE study (first 160 participants) and from 1,254 subjects provided by 6 global collaborators. The sample metadata nearly always contained a de-identified subject ID, COVID-19 status, age in years and sex. Where available, HLA class I and class II types were obtained from metadata supplied by the sample provider rather than from assay-based typing.

This clone was observed a handful of times. It lacks a known antigen. No quality values exist for individual bases; no much larger clone is one base distant. TCRbeta CDR3 regions were amplified from genomic DNA using the immunoSEQ Assay, a bias-controlled multiplex PCR. On the authors' methods: Within the assay, amplification of reference gene primers was used to estimate how many nucleated cells each sample contained. To quantify the absolute abundance of each unique TCRbeta CDR3 rearrangement, sequence reads were collapsed and filtered. For each sample, productive Simpson clonality was calculated as the square root of Simpson's diversity index across productive rearrangements. The immuneACCESS repertoire file appears here via TCRdb, limited to in-frame rearrangements. These files lack a portion of the clones; in checked studies, under half of the deficit traces to unresolved V genes, and the cause of the others is not known. The V and J calls and clone size are taken from that table; D and trimming were inferred from the DNA. For this sample there are about 310,000 clones; about nine tenths appear just once. The biggest ten clones account for 1% of the sample.

Whole blood was collected in K2EDTA tubes by collaborating institutions according to the institutions' own protocols. For TCRbeta analysis, collaborators shipped samples in one of three forms: frozen whole blood, isolated PBMCs, or DNA extracted from either of those sample types. Looking up the germline V gene yields CDR1 SNHLY and CDR2 FYNNEI. The CDR3 numbers 17 residues from cysteine through phenylalanine. Only CDR3 DNA is held: 51 bases, read in frame from base 1. Trimming removed 0 bases from V and 0 bases from J, leaving 12 bases between the germline ends. Overall study outcomes, separate from this receptor: The amount of clinical and demographic metadata varied by source and participant and was provided uncurated.

The sample taken for sequencing was peripheral blood. The V and J segments used are TRBV2 and TRBJ1-5; possibly the D gene is TRBD1, per 6 matching bases. The sequence was obtained from a man between 45 and 60 years old with active or convalescent COVID-19. For the CDR3, the sequence is CASSEALDSYSNQPQHF. The bases read TGTGCCAGCAGTGAAGCGCTGGACAGCTATAGCAATCAGCCCCAGCATTTT.